The 15 T cell receptor beta chains given below trace back to one sample, sequenced in a study of blood T cell repertoires in COVID-19. The data were produced by immunoSEQ multiplex PCR, yet TCRdb's version contains in-frame clones alone and is incomplete. The sample holds fewer than 300,000 clones, nearly 85% seen once. The sample was peripheral blood. The source of these receptors is a human donor in a cohort sampled during active COVID-19.

This chain joins TRBV7-2 and TRBJ2-7; D is possibly TRBD1 (6 bases). Germline V gives CDR1 SGHTA, CDR2 FQGNSA. Trimming took off 6 bases at V and 1 base at J, with 19 bases between the two ends. This CDR3 spans 16 amino acids. The CDR3 loop reads CASSRQGQLKSYEQYF. In DNA, the CDR3 is TGTGCCAGCAGTCGACAAGGACAGCTTAAATCCTACGAGCAGTACTTC.

The V call is TRBV9, the J call TRBJ1-2, with TRBD1 matching over 7 bases. This CDR3 contains 14 residues. V was pared by 3 bases and J by 7 bases, with 9 bases of the junction left unmatched. In germline, CDR1 is SGDLS, CDR2 YYNGEE. CDR3 residues: CASSATGTELGYTF. The CDR3 bases are TGTGCCAGCAGCGCAACCGGGACAGAACTTGGCTACACCTTC.

The chain recombines TRBV4-1 with TRBJ2-4; a weak D match, TRBD2 (5 bases). The CDR3 has 15 residues. Trimming cost V 3 bases and J 1 base, with 10 bases left between them. Germline CDR1 reads MGHRA; CDR2 reads YSYEKL. CDR3 nucleotide sequence: TGCGCCAGCAGCCATGCCGGGGAGGCCAAAAACATTCAGTACTTC. Translated, it gives CASSHAGEAKNIQYF.

To note about this clone: The junction and the germline gene differ at one end; a read error may be behind it. V and J are TRBV6-2 or TRBV6-3 and TRBJ1-3; D remains unclear. The CDR3 extends over 11 amino acids. The V gene's germline CDR1 is MNHEY and CDR2 SVGEGT. The CDR3 is CASSYLGQYSF. DNA for the CDR3: TGTGCCAGCAGTTACCTGGGCCAGTACAGTTTT.

A single count supports this clone. The rearrangement uses TRBV11-1 and TRBJ1-5; no clear D. The V and J ends lost 1 base and 2 bases respectively, with 9 bases between them. The CDR3 totals 15 residues. Germline CDR1 and CDR2: SGHAT and FQDESV (reference sequence). The CDR3 region is CASSLESGGNQPQHF. The DNA of the CDR3 is TGTGCCAGCAGCTTAGAGTCGGGAGGCAATCAGCCCCAGCATTTT.

The chain joins TRBV3-1 (or the pseudogene TRBV3-2) to TRBJ2-3; D is uncertain. The V gene's germline CDR1 is LGHDT and CDR2 YNNKEL (reference sequence). The CDR3 has 15 residues. V was shortened by 0 bases and J by 3 bases, with 10 bases between the two germline ends. CDR3 amino acids: CASSQDRGQTDTQYF. CDR3 nucleotide sequence: TGTGCCAGCAGCCAAGATCGAGGTCAAACAGATACGCAGTATTTT.

V is TRBV7-6 and J is TRBJ2-7; D perhaps matches TRBD1 (5 bases). Trimming stripped 1 base from V and 2 bases from J, with 12 bases between. Germline CDR1 reads SGHVS; CDR2 reads FNYEAQ. The CDR3 loop spans 15 amino acids. CDR3 DNA: TGTGCCAGCAGCTTAGGGCCAGGGTGGGCCTACGAGCAGTACTTC. It translates to CASSLGPGWAYEQYF.

This clone has only one observation. V and J are TRBV5-1 and TRBJ1-2; a weak D match, TRBD1 (5 bases). Germline V lookup: CDR1 SGHRS, CDR2 YFSETQ. V lost 3 bases to trimming and J lost 1 base, with 22 bases between them. This CDR3 is 18 amino acids long. CDR3 in DNA: TGCGCCAGCAGCTCCCCCCCAGGGCCCCCTTTATTTAACTATGGCTACACCTTC. Its translation is CASSSPPGPPLFNYGYTF.

This chain links TRBV7-6 with TRBJ2-2, with a possible D match to TRBD2 (5 bases). Germline CDR1 reads SGHVS; CDR2 reads FNYEAQ. Trimming pared 5 bases from V and 2 bases from J, leaving 12 bases between. The CDR3 sequence is 15 residues long. The DNA of the CDR3 is TGTGCCAGCAGCCAAGCGGTGGGAAACACCGGGGAGCTGTTTTTT. It is translated as CASSQAVGNTGELFF.

The J gene is TRBJ1-1, the V gene TRBV25-1, with D uncertain. Trimming took 1 base from V and 1 from J, leaving 7 bases between them. The CDR3 has 14 residues. Germline V gene sequence: CDR1 MGHDK, CDR2 SYGVNS. CDR3 loop: CASSEFGPNTEAFF. The CDR3 bases are TGTGCCAGCAGTGAATTTGGCCCGAACACTGAAGCTTTCTTT.

The CDR3 nucleotides read TGTGCCAGCAGCCAACCAGGACAGGGGAGGGGCTACACCTTC. The encoded protein is CASSQPGQGRGYTF. The chain has TRBV28 and TRBJ1-2; 9 bases line up with TRBD1. Germline CDR1 reads MDHEN; CDR2 reads SYDVKM. Germline trimming cut 6 bases from V and 8 bases from J; bases unmatched to any gene: 10. CDR3 length: 14 residues.

This chain uses TRBV7-8 with TRBJ1-1; D gene uncertain. Trimming took 1 base from V and 5 from J, leaving 14 bases between them. The V gene's germline CDR1 is SGHVS and CDR2 FQNEAQ. The CDR3 runs 15 residues. Written as DNA, the CDR3 is TGTGCCAGCAGCTTAGTAGAGGGCTTGGCGACTGAAGCTTTCTTT. It yields the protein CASSLVEGLATEAFF.

The chain uses TRBV5-6 and TRBJ2-7, with D maybe TRBD1 (5 bases). Germline assignment: CDR1 SGHDT and CDR2 YYEEEE. V gave up 0 bases and J gave up 0 bases, with 10 bases separating them. This CDR3 spans 15 amino acids. The CDR3 bases are TGTGCCAGCAGCTTGGTTGGGGCGAGCTCCTACGAGCAGTACTTC. Translated: CASSLVGASSYEQYF.

This sequence joins TRBV15 and TRBJ2-7; D gene uncertain. From germline, CDR1 is LNHNV and CDR2 YYDKDF (reference sequence). Trimming left V 0 bases short and J 3 bases short, with 9 bases between. This CDR3 comprises 14 residues. This chain's CDR3 is CATSRDRLSYEQYF. CDR3 bases: TGTGCCACCAGCAGAGATCGACTGAGCTACGAGCAGTACTTC.

The rearrangement uses TRBV4-2 and TRBJ2-1; 7 bases match TRBD2. CDR1 and CDR2 (germline): LGHNA, YNFKEQ. The CDR3 consists of 17 residues. V gave up 0 bases and J gave up 4 bases; unmatched junction bases: 9. DNA for the CDR3: TGTGCCAGCAGCCAAGATATGTTGGGGCGGGGGTACAATGAGCAGTTCTTC. Its translation: CASSQDMLGRGYNEQFF.